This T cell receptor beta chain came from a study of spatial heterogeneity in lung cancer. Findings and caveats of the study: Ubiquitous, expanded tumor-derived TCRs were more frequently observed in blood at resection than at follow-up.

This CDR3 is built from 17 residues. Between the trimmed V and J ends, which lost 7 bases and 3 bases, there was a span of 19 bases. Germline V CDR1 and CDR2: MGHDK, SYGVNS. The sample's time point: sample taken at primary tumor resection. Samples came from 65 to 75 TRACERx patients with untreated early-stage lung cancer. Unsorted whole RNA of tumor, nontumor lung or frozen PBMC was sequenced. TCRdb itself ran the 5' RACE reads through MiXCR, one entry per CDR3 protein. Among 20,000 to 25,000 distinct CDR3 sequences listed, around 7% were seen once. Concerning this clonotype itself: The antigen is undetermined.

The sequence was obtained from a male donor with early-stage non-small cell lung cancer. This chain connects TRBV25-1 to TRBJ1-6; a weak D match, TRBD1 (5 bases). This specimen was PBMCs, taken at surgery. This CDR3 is CASTPPGPLSYNSPLHF. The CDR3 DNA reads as TGTGCCAGCACCCCTCCGGGACCGCTAAGCTATAATTCACCCCTCCACTTT.